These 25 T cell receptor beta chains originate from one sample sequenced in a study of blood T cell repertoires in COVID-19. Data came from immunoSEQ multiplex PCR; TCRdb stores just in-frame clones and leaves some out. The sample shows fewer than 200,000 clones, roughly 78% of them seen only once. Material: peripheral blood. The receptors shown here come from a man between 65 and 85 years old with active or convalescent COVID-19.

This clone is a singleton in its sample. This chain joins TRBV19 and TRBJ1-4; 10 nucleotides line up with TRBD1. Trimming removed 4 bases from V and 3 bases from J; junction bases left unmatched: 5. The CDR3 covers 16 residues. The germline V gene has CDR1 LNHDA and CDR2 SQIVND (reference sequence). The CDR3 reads CASSSPGQGSNEKLFF. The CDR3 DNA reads TGTGCCAGTAGTAGTCCGGGACAGGGGTCTAATGAAAAACTGTTTTTT. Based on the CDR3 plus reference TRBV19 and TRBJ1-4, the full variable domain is DGGITQSPKYLFRKEGQNVTLSCEQNLNHDAMYWYRQDPGQGLRLIYYSQIVNDFQKGDIAEGYSVSREKKESFPLTVTSAQKNPTAFYLCASSSPGQGSNEKLFFGSGTQLSVL.

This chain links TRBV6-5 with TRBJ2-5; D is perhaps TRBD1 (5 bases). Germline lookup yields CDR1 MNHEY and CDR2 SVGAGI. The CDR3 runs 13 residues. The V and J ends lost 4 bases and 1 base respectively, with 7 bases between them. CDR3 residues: CASSSDSQETQYF. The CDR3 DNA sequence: TGTGCCAGCAGTTCCGACAGCCAAGAGACCCAGTACTTC.

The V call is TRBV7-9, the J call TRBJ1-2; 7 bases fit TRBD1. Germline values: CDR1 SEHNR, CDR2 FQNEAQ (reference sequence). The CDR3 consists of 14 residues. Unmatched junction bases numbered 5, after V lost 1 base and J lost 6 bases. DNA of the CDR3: TGTGCCAGCAGCTTAGACAGGGGCTGGGATGGCTACACCTTC. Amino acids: CASSLDRGWDGYTF. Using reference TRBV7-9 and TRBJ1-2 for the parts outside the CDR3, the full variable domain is DTGVSQNPRHKITKRGQNVTFRCDPISEHNRLYWYRQTLGQGPEFLTYFQNEAQLEKSRLLSDRFSAERPKGSFSTLEIQRTEQGDSAMYLCASSLDRGWDGYTFGSGTRLTVV.

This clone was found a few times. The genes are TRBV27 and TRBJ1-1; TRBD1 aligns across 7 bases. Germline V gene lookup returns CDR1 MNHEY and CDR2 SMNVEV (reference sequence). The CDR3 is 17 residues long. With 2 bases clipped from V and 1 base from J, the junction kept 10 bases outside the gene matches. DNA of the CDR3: TGTGCCAGCAGTTTAAAGGGGACAGCCACCCAGAACACTGAAGCTTTCTTT. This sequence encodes CASSLKGTATQNTEAFF.

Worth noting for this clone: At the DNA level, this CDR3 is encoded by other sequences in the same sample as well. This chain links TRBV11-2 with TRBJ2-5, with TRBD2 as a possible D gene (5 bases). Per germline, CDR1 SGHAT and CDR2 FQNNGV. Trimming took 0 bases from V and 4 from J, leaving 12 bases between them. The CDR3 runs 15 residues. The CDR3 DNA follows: TGTGCCAGCAGCTTAGATCGGCTAGGAGGAGAGACCCAGTACTTC. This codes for CASSLDRLGGETQYF. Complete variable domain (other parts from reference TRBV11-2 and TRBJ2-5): EAGVAQSPRYKIIEKRQSVAFWCNPISGHATLYWYQQILGQGPKLLIQFQNNGVVDDSQLPKDRFSAERLKGVDSTLKIQPAKLEDSAVYLCASSLDRLGGETQYFGPGTRLLVL.

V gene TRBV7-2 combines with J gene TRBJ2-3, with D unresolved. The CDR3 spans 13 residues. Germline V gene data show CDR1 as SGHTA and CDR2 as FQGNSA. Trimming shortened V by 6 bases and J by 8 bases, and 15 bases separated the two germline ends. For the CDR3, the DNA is TGTGCCAGCAGACCTCAACCGATAGCTACGCAGTATTTT. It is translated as CASRPQPIATQYF.

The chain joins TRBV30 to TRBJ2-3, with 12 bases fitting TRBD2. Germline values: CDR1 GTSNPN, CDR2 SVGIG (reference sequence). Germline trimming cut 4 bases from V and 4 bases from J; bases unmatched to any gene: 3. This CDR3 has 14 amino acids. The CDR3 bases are TGTGCCTGGACCCTAGCGGGGGGGTCAGATACGCAGTATTTT. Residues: CAWTLAGGSDTQYF.

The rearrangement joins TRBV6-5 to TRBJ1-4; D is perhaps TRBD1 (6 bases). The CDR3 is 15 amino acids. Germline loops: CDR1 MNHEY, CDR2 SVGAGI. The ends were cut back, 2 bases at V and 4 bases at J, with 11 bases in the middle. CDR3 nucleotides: TGTGCCAGCAGTTACGCGGGGGCCGATAATGAAAAACTGTTTTTT. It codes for CASSYAGADNEKLFF.

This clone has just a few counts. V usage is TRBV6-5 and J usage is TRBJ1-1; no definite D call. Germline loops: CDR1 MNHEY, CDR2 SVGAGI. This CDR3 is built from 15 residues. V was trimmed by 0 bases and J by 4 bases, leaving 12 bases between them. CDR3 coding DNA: TGTGCCAGCAGTTACTCGTTAATAGGAGGCACTGAAGCTTTCTTT. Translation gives CASSYSLIGGTEAFF.

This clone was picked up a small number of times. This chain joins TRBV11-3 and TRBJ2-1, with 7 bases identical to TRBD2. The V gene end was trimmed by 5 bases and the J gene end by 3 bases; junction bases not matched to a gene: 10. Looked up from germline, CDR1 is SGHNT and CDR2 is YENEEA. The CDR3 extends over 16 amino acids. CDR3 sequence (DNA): TGTGCCAGCAGCCCGGGGGAACGGGAGGTCTACAATGAGCAGTTCTTC. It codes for CASSPGEREVYNEQFF.

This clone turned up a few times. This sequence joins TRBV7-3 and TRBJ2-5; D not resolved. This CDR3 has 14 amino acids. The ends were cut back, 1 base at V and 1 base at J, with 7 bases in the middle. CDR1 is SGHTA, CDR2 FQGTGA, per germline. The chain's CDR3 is CASSLNAGQETQYF. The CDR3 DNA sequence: TGTGCCAGCAGCTTAAATGCAGGCCAAGAGACCCAGTACTTC.

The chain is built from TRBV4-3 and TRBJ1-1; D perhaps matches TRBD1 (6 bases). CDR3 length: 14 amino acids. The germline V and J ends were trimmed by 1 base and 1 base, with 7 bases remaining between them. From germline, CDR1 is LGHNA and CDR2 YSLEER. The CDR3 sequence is CASSQVGQNTEAFF. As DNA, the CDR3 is TGCGCCAGCAGCCAAGTGGGACAGAACACTGAAGCTTTCTTT.

The CDR3 coding sequence is TGTGCCAGCAGTTACCGGGCAGGGGCTGGAAACACCATATATTTT. Translated: CASSYRAGAGNTIYF. This rearrangement joins TRBV6-5 to TRBJ1-3; the D gene is possibly TRBD1 (6 bases). Looked up from germline, CDR1 is MNHEY and CDR2 is SVGAGI. V gave up 2 bases and J gave up 2 bases, with 10 bases separating them. The CDR3 is 15 amino acids.

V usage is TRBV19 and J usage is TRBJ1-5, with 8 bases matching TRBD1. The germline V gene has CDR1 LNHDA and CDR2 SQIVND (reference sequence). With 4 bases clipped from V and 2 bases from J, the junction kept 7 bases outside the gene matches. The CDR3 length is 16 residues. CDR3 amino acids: CASSTLPGQGNQPQHF. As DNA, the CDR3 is TGTGCCAGTAGTACCCTGCCGGGACAGGGCAATCAGCCCCAGCATTTT.

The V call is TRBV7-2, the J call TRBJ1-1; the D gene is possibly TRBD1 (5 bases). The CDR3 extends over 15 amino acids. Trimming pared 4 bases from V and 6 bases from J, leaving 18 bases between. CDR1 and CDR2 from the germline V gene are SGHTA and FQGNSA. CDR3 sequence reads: CASSWGGVDSSEAFF. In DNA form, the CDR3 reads TGTGCCAGCAGCTGGGGGGGGGTTGACTCTTCTGAAGCTTTCTTT.

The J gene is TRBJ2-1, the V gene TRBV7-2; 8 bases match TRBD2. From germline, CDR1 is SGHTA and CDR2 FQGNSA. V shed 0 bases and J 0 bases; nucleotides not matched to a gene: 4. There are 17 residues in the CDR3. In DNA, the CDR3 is TGTGCCAGCAGCTTAGCTAGCGGGGTGAGCTCCTACAATGAGCAGTTCTTC. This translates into CASSLASGVSSYNEQFF.

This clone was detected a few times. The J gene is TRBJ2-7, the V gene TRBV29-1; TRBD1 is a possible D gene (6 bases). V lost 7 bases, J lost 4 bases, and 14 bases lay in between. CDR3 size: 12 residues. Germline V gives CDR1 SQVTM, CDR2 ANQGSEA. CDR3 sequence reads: CSGWTAGYEQYF. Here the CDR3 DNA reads TGCAGCGGCTGGACAGCAGGGTACGAGCAGTACTTC.

CDR3 in amino acids: CASSLFPSGVSPAGELFF. The CDR3 region has the DNA TGCGCCAGCAGCTTGTTTCCTAGCGGGGTCAGCCCCGCCGGGGAGCTGTTTTTT. The chain joins TRBV5-1 to TRBJ2-2, with TRBD2 identical over 9 bases. Trimming took 1 base from V and 6 from J; bases not matched to a gene: 13. Germline assignment: CDR1 SGHRS and CDR2 YFSETQ. The CDR3 totals 18 residues.

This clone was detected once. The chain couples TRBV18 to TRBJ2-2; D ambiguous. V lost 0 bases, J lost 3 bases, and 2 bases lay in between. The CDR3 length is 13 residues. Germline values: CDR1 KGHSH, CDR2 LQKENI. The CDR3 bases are TGTGCCAGCTCACCACCCGACACCGGGGAGCTGTTTTTT. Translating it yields CASSPPDTGELFF.

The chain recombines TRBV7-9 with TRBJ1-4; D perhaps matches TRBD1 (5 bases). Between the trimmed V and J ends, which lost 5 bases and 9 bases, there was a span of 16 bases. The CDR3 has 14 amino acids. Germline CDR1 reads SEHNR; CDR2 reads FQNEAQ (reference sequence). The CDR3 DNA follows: TGTGCCAGCAGCCACGACAGAAACCCTAAAAAACTGTTTTTT. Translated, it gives CASSHDRNPKKLFF. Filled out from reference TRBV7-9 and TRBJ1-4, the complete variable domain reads DTGVSQNPRHKITKRGQNVTFRCDPISEHNRLYWYRQTLGQGPEFLTYFQNEAQLEKSRLLSDRFSAERPKGSFSTLEIQRTEQGDSAMYLCASSHDRNPKKLFFGSGTQLSVL.

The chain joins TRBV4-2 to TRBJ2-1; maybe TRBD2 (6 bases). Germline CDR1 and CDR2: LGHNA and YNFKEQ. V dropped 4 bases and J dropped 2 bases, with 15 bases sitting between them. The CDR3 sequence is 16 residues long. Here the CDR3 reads CASSRTGTSTYNEQFF. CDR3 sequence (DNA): TGTGCCAGCAGCCGAACCGGGACTTCGACCTACAATGAGCAGTTCTTC.

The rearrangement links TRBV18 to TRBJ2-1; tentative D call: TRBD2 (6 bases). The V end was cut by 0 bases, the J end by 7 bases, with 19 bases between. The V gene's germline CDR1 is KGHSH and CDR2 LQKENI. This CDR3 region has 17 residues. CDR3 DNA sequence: TGTGCCAGCTCACCACCGGGAGGTTTAACCCCCGGGAATGAGCAGTTCTTC. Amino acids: CASSPPGGLTPGNEQFF.

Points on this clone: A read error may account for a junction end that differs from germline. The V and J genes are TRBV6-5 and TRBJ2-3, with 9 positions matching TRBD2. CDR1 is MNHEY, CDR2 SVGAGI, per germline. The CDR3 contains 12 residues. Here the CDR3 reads CASSNPGTSQDF. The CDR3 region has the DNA TGTGCCAGCAGCAACCCCGGGACTAGCCAGGATTTT.

The CDR3 here is CASSFGGFSDTQYF. The CDR3 DNA reads as TGTGCCAGTAGTTTTGGCGGGTTCTCAGATACGCAGTATTTT. The rearrangement links TRBV19 to TRBJ2-3; a weak D match, TRBD2 (5 bases). From germline, CDR1 is LNHDA and CDR2 SQIVND (reference sequence). Deletions cut 5 bases from V and 4 bases from J, with 13 bases between. The CDR3 is made up of 14 amino acids.

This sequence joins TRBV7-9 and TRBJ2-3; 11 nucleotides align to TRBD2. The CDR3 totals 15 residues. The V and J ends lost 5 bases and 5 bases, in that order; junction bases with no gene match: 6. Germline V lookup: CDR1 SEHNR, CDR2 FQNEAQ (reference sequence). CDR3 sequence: CASSNGLAGGDTQYF. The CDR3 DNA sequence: TGTGCCAGCAGCAACGGGCTAGCGGGAGGAGATACGCAGTATTTT.